This T cell receptor (beta chain) was observed in a study of cytomegalovirus exposure and HLA in healthy donors. The study's findings and limits: A classifier reportedly called cytomegalovirus status with high sensitivity and specificity. That first-cohort TCR clusters tended to co-occur in the 90 to 150 validation repertoires was found in a later analysis. Cytomegalovirus-associated TCR beta chains were listed, numbering 164. In vitro work confirmed that a few CMV-associated chains recognize CMV antigens.

Remarks on this clone: Its antigen is undetermined.

The CDR3 loop spans 13 amino acids. Germline values: CDR1 SGHRS, CDR2 YFSETQ. The V gene lost 2 bases and the J gene lost 7 bases, with 12 bases spanning the gap. Measured with immunoSEQ multiplex PCR; TCRdb has only the in-frame clones, and not every one. The sample consists of about 89,000 clones, roughly 84% of them appearing once. Material for sequencing was PBMCs. This clonotype originated in a young woman in good health and CMV-seropositive. The rearrangement joins TRBV5-1 to TRBJ1-2, with a possible D match to TRBD1 (5 bases). This CDR3 is CASSFGQGRGYTF. CDR3 DNA: TGCGCCAGCAGCTTCGGCCAGGGTCGTGGCTACACCTTC.